A selection of T cell receptor beta chains follows, all from one sample in a study of T-cell reconstitution after alpha-beta-depleted transplantation in children. TCRdb fed the PCR reads into MiXCR, producing one record per CDR3 protein. This table has hundreds of thousands of distinct CDR3 sequences, 8% to 11% appearing once. Sequences were derived from PBMCs from the stem cell graft donor, sampled from the stem cell graft. The origin of the receptors is a human donor who donated a stem cell graft to a child with acute myeloid leukemia. Each CDR3 is given with its conserved first and last residue. A D gene is named only where the DNA matches it firmly. Clone size is stated in some rows and not others, as once, few, many or a class when expanded.

>TRBV6-5|TRBJ2-7|.|many
TGTGCCAGCAGCAGGGGATACGAGCAGTACTTC
CASSRGYEQYF
>TRBV5-6|TRBJ2-7|.|few
TGTGCCAGCAGCTTAGGTCCCACAGCCTCCTACGAGCAGTACTTC
CASSLGPTASYEQYF
>TRBV20-1|TRBJ2-7|.|.
TGCAGTGCCCAGGACAGACCGGAGCCCTCCTACGAGCAGTACTTC
CSAQDRPEPSYEQYF
>TRBV7-2|TRBJ1-4|.|.
TGTGCCAGCAGCTTAGTCTACAGGGAGACTGAAAAACTGTTTTTT
CASSLVYRETEKLFF
>TRBV6-2/TRBV6-3|TRBJ1-1|TRBD1|.
TGTGCCAGCAGGGACAGGGGGAAAGCTTTCTTT
CASRDRGKAFF
>TRBV20-1|TRBJ2-1|TRBD2|few
TGCAGTGCTAGAGACATAGGACTAGCGGGAGTTAATGAGCAGTTCTTC
CSARDIGLAGVNEQFF
>TRBV6-2/TRBV6-3|TRBJ2-5|.|.
TGTGCCCGCTCGGAGACCCAGTACTTC
CARSETQYF
>TRBV3-1|TRBJ2-6|TRBD1|many
TGTGCCAGCAGCCAAGAAGACGGGACAGCCTCTGGGGCCAACGTCCTGACTTTC
CASSQEDGTASGANVLTF
>TRBV6-2/TRBV6-3|TRBJ2-7|TRBD2|few
TGTGCCAGCATAAGCGGGAGGACCTACGAGCAGTACTTC
CASISGRTYEQYF
>TRBV24-1|TRBJ2-2|TRBD2|.
TGTGCCACCAGTGACCCGGGACTAGCGTTCGGGGAGCTGTTTTTT
CATSDPGLAFGELFF
>TRBV6-5|TRBJ2-1|.|few
TGTGCCAGCAGTTACTTCGAGGGGGACCCCTACAATGAGCAGTTCTTC
CASSYFEGDPYNEQFF
>TRBV20-1|TRBJ2-7|TRBD1|many
TGCAGTGCTCGCGGACAGGGGAGCTCCTACGAGCAGTACTTC
CSARGQGSSYEQYF
>TRBV4-3|TRBJ2-1|TRBD2|many
TGCGCCAGCCGAACCCTTGGCGGGAGTAATGAGCAGTTCTTC
CASRTLGGSNEQFF
>TRBV9|TRBJ2-5|.|few
TGTGCCAGCAGCGCCCCTGAGGATCCCCAAGAGACCCAGTACTTC
CASSAPEDPQETQYF
>TRBV15|TRBJ1-3|.|few
TGTGCCACCAGCAGGAGGGAAACTGGAAACACCATATATTTT
CATSRRETGNTIYF
>TRBV7-9|TRBJ2-3|TRBD1|.
TGTGCCAGCAGCTTAGTACAGGGGGCGACAGATACGCAGTATTTT
CASSLVQGATDTQYF
>TRBV10-3|TRBJ2-1|TRBD1|.
TGTGCCATCAGAGGTGGACAGGGTGTTTACAATGAGCAGTTCTTC
CAIRGGQGVYNEQFF
>TRBV20-1|TRBJ1-5|TRBD1|.
TGCTGTGCTACGGACTACGGACAGGGATTATTGGGCAATCAGCCCCAGCATTTT
CCATDYGQGLLGNQPQHF
>TRBV5-1|TRBJ2-7|.|many
TGCGCCAGCAAAGTCGCGACGGGGGGCGCGTACGAGCAGTACTTC
CASKVATGGAYEQYF
>TRBV5-6|TRBJ2-3|TRBD2|many
TGTGCCAGCAGCTTCAGACTAGCGGGAGGGGATACGCAGTATTTT
CASSFRLAGGDTQYF
>TRBV28|TRBJ1-2|.|few
TGTGCCACGATCCCGGGGAGGGTTTTTTCTGGCTACACCTTC
CATIPGRVFSGYTF
>TRBV5-6|TRBJ2-7|.|.
TGTGCCAGCAGCTGGCGCGTGGGCCGAGACTACGAGCAGTACTTC
CASSWRVGRDYEQYF
>TRBV6-2/TRBV6-3|TRBJ2-1|TRBD2|few
TGTGCCAGCAGTTGGGTGGGAGGGCCCTCTTACTCCTACAATGAGCAGTTCTTC
CASSWVGGPSYSYNEQFF
>TRBV7-3|TRBJ2-7|TRBD2|few
TGTGCCAGCAGCTTAGGGACTAGCACGGGCGAGCAGTACTTC
CASSLGTSTGEQYF
>TRBV9|TRBJ2-5|.|once
TGTGCCAGCAGCGGGTGGGACGTACGATTTGGAGAGACCCAGTACTTC
CASSGWDVRFGETQYF
>TRBV20-1|TRBJ2-1|.|many
TGCAGTGCTAGAATCGGGGGGCAATCTTACAATGAGCAGTTCTTC
CSARIGGQSYNEQFF
>TRBV20-1|TRBJ2-2|TRBD1|.
TGCAGTGCTAGAGCCCAACCGGGACAGGGAGGGACCGGGGAGCTGTTTTTT
CSARAQPGQGGTGELFF
>TRBV19|TRBJ1-1|TRBD1|many
TGTGCCAGCGGAAACGGACAGGGCAGCACTGAAGCTTTCTTT
CASGNGQGSTEAFF
>TRBV20-1|TRBJ2-4|.|few
TGCAGTGCCCGCGGGGACGCCAAAAACATTCAGTACTTC
CSARGDAKNIQYF
>TRBV28|TRBJ2-7|TRBD2|.
TGTGCCAGCATCAACGGGGGGGGCTACGAGCAGTACTTC
CASINGGGYEQYF
>TRBV7-9|TRBJ1-5|.|few
TGTGCCAGCAGCCCGGGACAACAAAATCAGCCCCAGCATTTT
CASSPGQQNQPQHF
>TRBV4-2|TRBJ1-2|.|.
TGTGCCAGCAGCCAAGCTGGACAGACCTATGGCTACACCTTC
CASSQAGQTYGYTF
>TRBV18|TRBJ1-1|.|few
TGTGCCACTTCCAACCGGGGGGGTGAAGCTTTCTTT
CATSNRGGEAFF
>TRBV12-5|TRBJ2-1|.|few
TGTGCTAGTGGCCCCTCCCGAGGCTACAATGAGCAGTTCTTC
CASGPSRGYNEQFF
>TRBV20-1|TRBJ2-1|.|many
TGCAGTCCTACCGAGTCATACTACAATGAGCAGTTCTTC
CSPTESYYNEQFF
>TRBV28|TRBJ2-7|TRBD2|.
TGTGCCAGCAGTTTATGGAGTAGCGGGAGTTGGGGCGAGCAGTACTTC
CASSLWSSGSWGEQYF
>TRBV29-1|TRBJ1-2|.|.
TGCAGCGTTGAGGGGTCTGGGCAGGGGTTTTACTATGGCTACACCTTC
CSVEGSGQGFYYGYTF
>TRBV27|TRBJ2-7|.|few
TGTGCCAGCAGTTTTCGGGGGAGAACGATCGAGCAGTACTTC
CASSFRGRTIEQYF
>TRBV7-2|TRBJ2-1|.|.
TGTGCCAGCAGCTTAGGCAGTCGAAACAATGAGCAGTTCTTC
CASSLGSRNNEQFF
>TRBV5-6|TRBJ1-2|.|.
TGTGCCAGCAGCCCCGGCGATCGGGGCTACACCTTC
CASSPGDRGYTF
>TRBV7-7|TRBJ2-1|TRBD2|.
TGTGCTAGCAGCTTAGGGGCTAGCGGGCCCCCCTACAATGAGCAGTTCTTC
CASSLGASGPPYNEQFF
>TRBV5-1|TRBJ1-2|.|.
TGCGCCAGCAGCTTGGGAGATGTAGGGAGCTATGGCTACACCTTC
CASSLGDVGSYGYTF
>TRBV9|TRBJ2-7|TRBD2|few
TGTGCCAGCAGCGCCACTAGCGGGAGCGCCGGCGAGCAGTACTTC
CASSATSGSAGEQYF
>TRBV29-1|TRBJ1-2|.|.
TGCAGCGTTGGACAGATCCGCGGCTACACCTTC
CSVGQIRGYTF
>TRBV3-1|TRBJ2-4|.|few
TGTGCCAGCAGCCAAGATAGGGACTTTCGGGCGAACATTCAGTACTTC
CASSQDRDFRANIQYF
>TRBV27|TRBJ1-1|TRBD1|.
TGTGCCAGCAGTTTAATCCCAACAGGGGGAGGAACTGAAGCTTTCTTT
CASSLIPTGGGTEAFF
>TRBV7-9|TRBJ2-2|TRBD2|.
TGTGCCAGCAGCTTAGGGACTAGCGGGAGGAGATCCGGGGAGCTGTTTTTT
CASSLGTSGRRSGELFF
>TRBV19|TRBJ2-3|TRBD1|.
TGTGCCAGTAGTATGTACAGGGGCGTTGCAGATACGCAGTATTTT
CASSMYRGVADTQYF
>TRBV4-3|TRBJ1-1|.|few
TGCGCCAGCAGCCAAGGGTTGCTATCTGATGAAGCTTTCTTT
CASSQGLLSDEAFF